This T cell receptor (beta chain) was documented in a study of T cells in Graves' hyperthyroidism and ophthalmopathy. Study-level background: Peripheral blood was secured at the point of initial diagnosis, before any treatment.

This sample holds PBMCs from roughly 10 ml fresh peripheral blood. A total of 24 residues make up the CDR3, ends included. CDR1 is SGHVS and CDR2 is FNYEAQ in the germline V gene. Study observations and caveats: Also found in blood were most expanded thyroid clonotypes above 0.001. Model output signaled ophthalmopathy a median roughly 6.1 months ahead of onset.

With regard to this clonotype: The antigen remains undetermined. The limits of the CDR3 on the DNA are not certain, so only TCRdb's listed CDR3 is given.

Amplification of TCR beta CDR3 regions was performed using RNA transcripts as template. The HTBI primer set served for first-round RT-PCR of the TCR CDR3. TCRdb fed the multiplex PCR reads into MiXCR, producing one record per CDR3 protein. The sample shows fewer than 110,000 distinct CDR3 sequences, 47% of them seen only once. The sample consisted of blood. This sequence originates from a man aged 35-49 years with Graves' hyperthyroidism. This sequence joins TRBV7-6 and TRBJ2-1. CDR3 sequence: CASSSQTSVYFCAIRMEDNNEQFF.